The 25 T cell receptor beta chains reported below all come from one sample, sequenced in a study of CD8 T cells in ankylosing spondylitis. No antigen is known for these receptors. Study-level findings and limits: Eight or nine highly homologous variants made up a TCR beta motif that seemed to typify ankylosing spondylitis blood.

TCRdb re-analysed the 5' RACE reads in MiXCR, keeping a single row per CDR3 protein. This sample carries 330,000 or so distinct CDR3 sequences, 7.5% to 9% of them seen once, and the ten largest clones take about 14%. Sequencing was carried out using blood, either unsorted or a sorted T cell fraction (not recorded which). The origin of the receptors is a male donor with ankylosing spondylitis.

This clonotype was seen a handful of times. This chain connects TRBV6-1 to TRBJ2-1, with D possibly matching TRBD1 (5 bases). The V gene lost 0 bases and the J gene lost 9 bases, with 18 bases spanning the gap. CDR1 MNHNS and CDR2 SASEGT come from the germline V gene. There are 16 residues in the CDR3. The CDR3 protein is CASSEAYRTHTTEQFF. CDR3 bases: TGTGCCAGCAGTGAAGCCTACCGGACACACACGACTGAGCAGTTCTTC.

The chain recombines TRBV12-2 with TRBJ2-5; the D call TRBD1 from the table was never checked on the DNA. TRBV12-2 is tagged as a pseudogene. CDR3 length: 15 residues. The CDR3 region has the DNA TGTGCAAGTCGCTTAACCGGGATCCCAAAAAAGACCCAGTACTTC. Its translation: CASRLTGIPKKTQYF.

V gene TRBV19 combines with J gene TRBJ2-5; D possibly corresponds to TRBD2 (6 bases). V shed 5 bases and J shed 5 bases, with 12 bases lying between them. This CDR3 has 13 amino acids. From germline, CDR1 is LNHDA and CDR2 SQIVND (reference sequence). CDR3 sequence: CASSPGSRETQYF. In DNA, the CDR3 is TGTGCCAGTAGTCCCGGGAGTAGGGAGACCCAGTACTTC.

This clonotype was observed a few times. The chain employs TRBV4-3 and TRBJ2-7, with D maybe TRBD1 (6 bases). The germline V and J ends were trimmed by 2 bases and 5 bases, with 16 bases remaining between them. The CDR3 contains 15 residues. The germline V gene encodes CDR1 LGHNA and CDR2 YSLEER. CDR3 amino acids: CASSQSWLGANEQYF. The CDR3 DNA is TGCGCCAGCAGCCAATCCTGGCTGGGGGCGAACGAGCAGTACTTC.

The rearrangement joins TRBV5-1 to TRBJ2-1; 7 positions agree with TRBD2. The CDR3 runs to 16 residues. V was clipped by 0 bases and J by 6 bases; unmatched bases: 9. Germline V gene lookup returns CDR1 SGHRS and CDR2 YFSETQ. The CDR3 DNA reads as TGCGCCAGCAGCTTGGCCCCACTAGCGAATCCCAATGAGCAGTTCTTC. Its translation: CASSLAPLANPNEQFF.

This clonotype was detected only a few times. V usage is TRBV7-2 and J usage is TRBJ1-5; no clear D. Per germline, CDR1 SGHTA and CDR2 FQGNSA. The CDR3 covers 14 residues. V lost 4 bases and J lost 5, with 12 bases in between. Here the CDR3 reads CASSYRRTDQPQHF. CDR3 in DNA: TGTGCCAGCAGCTACCGACGGACTGATCAGCCCCAGCATTTT. The variable domain in full, with the rest retrieved from reference TRBV7-2 and TRBJ1-5, is GAGVSQSPSNKVTEKGKDVELRCDPISGHTALYWYRQSLGQGLEFLIYFQGNSAPDKSGLPSDRFSAERTGGSVSTLTIQRTQQEDSAVYLCASSYRRTDQPQHFGDGTRLSIL.

This clonotype was found a few times. This sequence joins TRBV29-1 and TRBJ1-1; D call uncertain. The V gene's germline CDR1 is SQVTM and CDR2 ANQGSEA. The length of the CDR3 is 13 residues. With 6 bases removed from V and 0 bases from J, the gap between germline ends came to 11 bases. This chain's CDR3 is CSVTGFMNTEAFF. In nucleotides, the CDR3 is TGCAGCGTCACGGGATTTATGAACACTGAAGCTTTCTTT.

This clonotype occurred a few times. The rearrangement uses TRBV6-1 and TRBJ1-1; 8 bases are shared with TRBD1. V lost 7 bases to trimming and J lost 4 bases; unmatched junction nucleotides: 5. Germline V gene sequence: CDR1 MNHNS, CDR2 SASEGT. This CDR3 region has 13 residues. The CDR3 region has the DNA TGTGCCAGCAAGACAGGGGTTAGCACTGAAGCTTTCTTT. The encoded protein is CASKTGVSTEAFF.

V gene TRBV13 combines with J gene TRBJ2-5, with TRBD1 identical over 8 bases. Germline CDR1 is PRHDT and CDR2 is FYEKMQ (reference sequence). The CDR3 contains 17 residues. V lost 3 bases and J lost 4; bases outside the gene matches: 13. CDR3 nucleotide sequence: TGTGCCAGCAGCTTTCCTCCGGGATCCAGGGGGCCAGAGACCCAGTACTTC. Translation: CASSFPPGSRGPETQYF.

Many counts were recorded for this clonotype. The chain uses TRBV15 and TRBJ1-6; 9 bases are a match to TRBD1. V dropped 0 bases and J dropped 2; count of bases not matched to a gene: 11. The CDR3 is 20 residues long. Looked up from germline, CDR1 is LNHNV and CDR2 is YYDKDF (reference sequence). For the CDR3, the DNA is TGTGCCACCAGCAGAGATCCGGGACAGGGAAGTTTACCCTATAATTCACCCCTCCACTTT. Amino acids: CATSRDPGQGSLPYNSPLHF.

This clonotype turned up a few times. The J gene is TRBJ2-5, the V gene TRBV25-1; D remains unclear. Germline CDR1 reads MGHDK; CDR2 reads SYGVNS. Trimming took 1 base from V and 2 from J, leaving 8 bases between them. The CDR3 length is 14 residues. Here the CDR3 reads CASSEWVPQETQYF. The CDR3 DNA reads as TGTGCCAGCAGTGAATGGGTACCGCAAGAGACCCAGTACTTC.

The chain employs TRBV25-1 and TRBJ2-7; TRBD1 aligns across 11 bases. The CDR3 has 15 residues. The germline gives CDR1 MGHDK, CDR2 SYGVNS. With 5 bases clipped from V and 5 bases from J, the junction kept 8 bases outside the gene matches. CDR3 loop: CASSTPGQGDHEQYF. The CDR3 bases are TGTGCCAGCAGTACTCCGGGACAGGGGGACCACGAGCAGTACTTC.

The chain uses TRBV9 and TRBJ2-3; 7 bases fit TRBD2. Germline CDR1 is SGDLS and CDR2 is YYNGEE. The CDR3 is 15 amino acids. J lost 1 base, V lost 4 bases, and 6 bases had no gene match. CDR3 coding DNA: TGTGCCAGCAGCCTCCCAGCGGGACGCACAGATACGCAGTATTTT. Its protein product is CASSLPAGRTDTQYF.

The CDR3 sequence: CASSPRTAGSYEQYF. Here the CDR3 DNA reads TGTGCCAGCTCACCACGGACAGCTGGCTCCTACGAGCAGTACTTC. The chain uses TRBV18 and TRBJ2-7; weak D call: TRBD1 (6 bases). The germline V and J ends were trimmed by 1 base and 0 bases, with 10 bases remaining between them. Germline CDR1 and CDR2: KGHSH and LQKENI. This CDR3 comprises 15 residues.

This clonotype has more than one count but fewer than ten. The chain is built from TRBV4-1 and TRBJ2-3, with TRBD1 as a possible D gene (5 bases). CDR1 and CDR2 from the germline V gene are MGHRA and YSYEKL. The CDR3 length is 14 residues. V lost 1 base, J lost 4 bases, and 9 bases lay in between. CDR3 protein: CASSQVGHPDTQYF. CDR3 bases: TGCGCCAGCAGCCAAGTCGGACACCCAGATACGCAGTATTTT.

The sample holds many counts of this clonotype. This chain uses TRBV12-3 or TRBV12-4 with TRBJ1-4, with D uncertain. The CDR3 runs 16 residues. The V gene lost 7 bases and the J gene lost 0 bases, with 15 bases spanning the gap. As DNA, the CDR3 is TGTGCCAGCATTCTTGACTCAGGAGCAACTAATGAAAAACTGTTTTTT. It yields the protein CASILDSGATNEKLFF.

V gene TRBV12-3 or TRBV12-4 combines with J gene TRBJ1-5; 9 bases are a match to TRBD1. The V segment lost 5 bases and the J segment 9 bases; nucleotides outside the gene matches: 8. This CDR3 comprises 14 residues. CDR3 protein: CASSPGTGLGPQHF. Written as DNA, the CDR3 is TGTGCCAGCAGTCCCGGGACAGGGTTAGGGCCCCAGCATTTT.

This clonotype was observed a few times. The gene calls are TRBV12-3 or TRBV12-4 and TRBJ2-2; weak D call: TRBD2 (5 bases). The CDR3 has 15 amino acids. The V end was cut by 6 bases, the J end by 0 bases, with 11 bases between. In DNA form, the CDR3 reads TGTGCCAGCAGACCGCGGGTCGCGAACACCGGGGAGCTGTTTTTT. It translates to CASRPRVANTGELFF.

There are a few counts of this clonotype. The chain links TRBV25-1 to TRBJ2-7; TRBD1 agrees at 7 bases. From germline, CDR1 is MGHDK and CDR2 SYGVNS. The junction had 3 bases not matched to a gene; V was cut back by 2 bases and J by 5 bases. The CDR3 extends over 13 amino acids. CDR3 residues: CASSERGHDEQYF. CDR3 coding DNA: TGTGCCAGCAGTGAAAGGGGGCACGACGAGCAGTACTTC.

The rearrangement links TRBV6-5 to TRBJ2-7; D is possibly TRBD1 (6 bases). This CDR3 comprises 14 residues. Germline values: CDR1 MNHEY, CDR2 SVGAGI. Between the trimmed V and J ends, which lost 1 base and 6 bases, there was a span of 13 bases. As DNA, the CDR3 is TGTGCCAGCAGTTACTTGGACAGAACATCCGAGCAGTACTTC. Amino acids: CASSYLDRTSEQYF.

The chain links TRBV28 to TRBJ1-2, with a weak D call TRBD1 (5 bases). The CDR3 runs to 14 residues. V lost 5 bases and J 2 bases, leaving 12 bases between the germline ends. Germline V CDR1 and CDR2: MDHEN, SYDVKM. As DNA, the CDR3 is TGTGCCAGCAGTCCGGGGACGCAGAACTATGGCTACACCTTC. This sequence encodes CASSPGTQNYGYTF.

A few counts support this clonotype. J is TRBJ2-7 and V is TRBV5-1; TRBD1 agrees at 8 bases. The junction had 10 bases not matched to a gene; V was cut back by 4 bases and J by 4 bases. There are 15 residues in the CDR3. The germline V gene has CDR1 SGHRS and CDR2 YFSETQ. CDR3 protein: CASSQGTGDLYEQYF. The CDR3 DNA reads TGCGCCAGCAGCCAGGGGACAGGCGATCTGTACGAGCAGTACTTC.

This clonotype has a handful of counts. The chain carries TRBV7-9 and TRBJ2-7; 10 bases fit TRBD2. Trimming took 2 bases from V and 1 from J; bases not matched to a gene: 8. The CDR3 totals 17 residues. CDR1 and CDR2 from the germline V gene are SEHNR and FQNEAQ (reference sequence). This CDR3 is CASSLLGASGGSYEQYF. CDR3 coding DNA: TGTGCCAGCAGCTTACTGGGAGCTAGCGGGGGTTCCTACGAGCAGTACTTC.

This clonotype turned up a few times. The genes are TRBV6-6 and TRBJ2-7; TRBD2 is a possible D gene (5 bases). Germline-derived CDR1 and CDR2 are MNHNY and SVGAGI (reference sequence). Deletions cut 4 bases from V and 9 bases from J, with 13 bases between. This CDR3 has 12 residues. CDR3 residues: CASSWDARGQYF. CDR3 bases: TGTGCCAGCAGTTGGGATGCTCGGGGGCAGTACTTC.

At least ten counts were recorded for this clonotype. The J gene is TRBJ2-3, the V gene TRBV5-1, with D hard to call. The CDR3 spans 15 residues. Trimming left V 6 bases short and J 5 bases short, with 19 bases between. CDR1 is SGHRS, CDR2 YFSETQ, per germline. The CDR3 here is CASNPTKGQRDTQYF. For the CDR3, the DNA is TGCGCCAGCAACCCTACGAAGGGCCAAAGAGATACGCAGTATTTT.